The 10 T cell receptor beta chains listed next were all sequenced from one sample in a study of blood T cell repertoires in COVID-19. Using immunoSEQ multiplex PCR, the repertoire was profiled, and TCRdb retains in-frame clones only, with some absent. Of about 190,000 clones listed, 88% are singletons. Sequenced input: peripheral blood. These receptors were taken from a human donor in a cohort sampled during active COVID-19.

The chain employs TRBV19 and TRBJ2-2, with 9 bases identical to TRBD2. Germline CDR1 LNHDA, CDR2 SQIVND (reference sequence). The CDR3 runs 14 residues. V dropped 8 bases and J dropped 2; count of bases not matched to a gene: 3. CDR3 in amino acids: CASLAGANTGELFF. The CDR3 bases are TGTGCCAGTTTAGCGGGGGCAAACACCGGGGAGCTGTTTTTT. The full variable domain, in which reference TRBV19 and TRBJ2-2 provide the parts outside the CDR3, is DGGITQSPKYLFRKEGQNVTLSCEQNLNHDAMYWYRQDPGQGLRLIYYSQIVNDFQKGDIAEGYSVSREKKESFPLTVTSAQKNPTAFYLCASLAGANTGELFFGEGSRLTVL.

This sequence joins TRBV7-9 and TRBJ2-1; D not resolved. The CDR3 is 16 residues long. Germline loops: CDR1 SEHNR, CDR2 FQNEAQ (reference sequence). The V end lost 2 bases, the J end lost 0 bases, and 11 bases lay between the germline ends. DNA of the CDR3: TGTGCCAGCAGCTTACACCAGCGTAGCTCCTACAATGAGCAGTTCTTC. This translates into CASSLHQRSSYNEQFF.

This clone was seen just once. This chain links TRBV5-6 with TRBJ2-6; 7 bases fit TRBD1. CDR3 length equals 17 residues. The germline gives CDR1 SGHDT, CDR2 YYEEEE. V gave up 1 base and J gave up 2 bases; unmatched junction bases: 6. The CDR3 sequence: CASSLSNRGTGANVLTF. CDR3 bases: TGTGCCAGCAGCTTGTCCAACAGGGGCACTGGGGCCAACGTCCTGACTTTC. Combining the CDR3 with reference TRBV5-6 and TRBJ2-6 gives the whole variable domain DAGVTQSPTHLIKTRGQQVTLRCSPKSGHDTVSWYQQALGQGPQFIFQYYEEEERQRGNFPDRFSGHQFPNYSSELNVNALLLGDSALYLCASSLSNRGTGANVLTFGAGSRLTVL.

The chain couples TRBV27 to TRBJ2-1; 13 bases map to TRBD2. CDR1 is MNHEY, CDR2 SMNVEV, per germline (reference sequence). The ends lost 3 bases at V and 3 bases at J; junction bases unmatched: 2. This CDR3 spans 16 amino acids. The CDR3 sequence is CASSLTSGGNYNEQFF. As DNA, the CDR3 is TGTGCCAGCAGTTTGACTAGCGGGGGGAACTACAATGAGCAGTTCTTC.

The J gene is TRBJ1-2, the V gene TRBV6-5; maybe TRBD1 (5 bases). CDR3 length: 12 residues. V gave up 5 bases and J gave up 7 bases, with 11 bases separating them. The germline V gene has CDR1 MNHEY and CDR2 SVGAGI. The CDR3 nucleotides are TGTGCCAGCAGTACTCAGGGAATTGGCTACACCTTC. Its protein product is CASSTQGIGYTF.

V and J are TRBV7-2 and TRBJ1-2, with TRBD1 matching 7 bases. With V trimmed by 3 bases and J by 5 bases, 9 bases remained unmatched. The CDR3 is 15 residues long. From germline, CDR1 is SGHTA and CDR2 FQGNSA. CDR3 protein: CASSLQLGQPYGYTF. CDR3 nucleotide sequence: TGTGCCAGCAGCTTGCAGTTGGGACAGCCATATGGCTACACCTTC.

The rearrangement joins TRBV5-4 to TRBJ1-2, with 7 bases identical to TRBD1. With V trimmed by 4 bases and J by 3 bases, 6 bases remained unmatched. The CDR3 consists of 14 residues. The germline CDR1 and CDR2 sequences are SGHNT and YYREEE (reference sequence). The CDR3 protein is CASSRQGMDYGYTF. DNA for the CDR3: TGTGCCAGCAGCCGACAGGGTATGGACTATGGCTACACCTTC.

The chain couples TRBV4-1 to TRBJ2-7; 7 positions match TRBD1. V was pared by 1 base and J by 2 bases, with 5 bases of the junction left unmatched. CDR1 and CDR2 from the germline V gene are MGHRA and YSYEKL. The CDR3 is 15 amino acids. This CDR3 reads CASSQVGQGAYEQYF. CDR3 in DNA: TGCGCCAGCAGCCAAGTGGGGCAGGGGGCCTACGAGCAGTACTTC.

The rearrangement links TRBV11-1 to TRBJ1-2, with TRBD1 identical over 7 bases. The V gene end was trimmed by 2 bases and the J gene end by 8 bases; junction bases not matched to a gene: 8. The CDR3 length is 14 residues. From germline, CDR1 is SGHAT and CDR2 FQDESV (reference sequence). CDR3 sequence reads: CASSLTGELRGYTF. CDR3 nucleotide sequence: TGTGCCAGCAGCTTAACAGGGGAACTGCGGGGCTACACCTTC.

V gene TRBV5-1 combines with J gene TRBJ1-3; unclear D gene. This CDR3 region has 16 residues. V lost 3 bases and J 4 bases, leaving 17 bases between the germline ends. The germline V gene has CDR1 SGHRS and CDR2 YFSETQ. This chain's CDR3 is CASSSTMGLAGNTIYF. CDR3 nucleotide sequence: TGCGCCAGCAGCTCCACGATGGGTCTAGCCGGAAACACCATATATTTT.